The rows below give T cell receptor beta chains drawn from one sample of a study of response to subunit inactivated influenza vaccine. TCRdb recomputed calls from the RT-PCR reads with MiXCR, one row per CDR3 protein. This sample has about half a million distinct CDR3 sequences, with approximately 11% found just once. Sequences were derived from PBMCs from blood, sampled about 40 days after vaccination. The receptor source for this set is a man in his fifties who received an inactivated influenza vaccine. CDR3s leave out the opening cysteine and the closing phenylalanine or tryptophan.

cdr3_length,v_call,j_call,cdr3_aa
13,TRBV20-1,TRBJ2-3,SARDFGTISRTQY
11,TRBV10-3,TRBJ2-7,AISGSMAYEQY
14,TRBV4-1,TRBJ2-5,ASSQNTQAVVGTQY
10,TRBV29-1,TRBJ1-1,SVVEFATEAF
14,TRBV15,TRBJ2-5,ATSRGQGTSLETQY
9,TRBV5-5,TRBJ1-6,ASSRDSPLH
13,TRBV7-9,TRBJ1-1,ASSLDAGASTEAF
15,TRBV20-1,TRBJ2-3,SAAGIGTSGVTDTQY
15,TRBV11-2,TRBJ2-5,ASSLYYGRTPQETQY
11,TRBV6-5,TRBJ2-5,ASSYGARETQY
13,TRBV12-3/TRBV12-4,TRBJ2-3,ASSSGGIVADTQY
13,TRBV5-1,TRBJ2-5,ASSSEGQIQETQY
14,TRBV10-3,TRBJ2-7,AISEGTPTRPYEQY
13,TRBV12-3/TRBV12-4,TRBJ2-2,ASSPAGPNTGELF
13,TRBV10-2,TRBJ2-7,ASSGAWDRTYEQY
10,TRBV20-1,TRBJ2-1,SASPRADEQF